The entry below gives a single T cell receptor (beta chain) sequence along with its context. Its antigen is as yet unknown. This entry belongs to a study of multiple sclerosis patients with progressive multifocal leukoencephalopathy. Study conclusions and caveats: The findings' link to JC virus versus immunocompromise remained uncertain. In most PML patients, TRB repertoires appeared less diverse by entropy.

Described time point: 12 to 13 months of natalizumab therapy. The CDR3 spans 12 residues. CDR1 MNHEY and CDR2 SVGAGI come from the germline V gene. V lost 4 bases and J 7 bases, leaving 7 bases between the germline ends. Sequencing was at survey level. Each PCR contained spiked synthetic TR CDR3 controls spanning every V-J pairing. The table came from immunoSEQ multiplex PCR; TCRdb's copy has only in-frame clones and leaves some out. Among around 25,000 clones listed, approximately 90% were seen once. The starting material was PBMCs, obtained from a patient treated with natalizumab. This TCR was recovered from a man under 40 with multiple sclerosis. This rearrangement joins TRBV6-5 to TRBJ2-2; D is uncertain. In nucleotides, the CDR3 is TGTGCCAGCAGTTTAAGGTTCGGGGAGCTGTTTTTT. This translates into CASSLRFGELFF.